A selection of T cell receptor beta chains follows, all from one sample in a study of blood T cell repertoires in COVID-19. Libraries were prepared by immunoSEQ multiplex PCR; TCRdb keeps only in-frame clonotypes and omits some of them. The repertoire has about 360,000 clones, over 65% of them found once; the top ten carry about 1%. Sequencing was performed on peripheral blood. Receptors originate from a human donor with acute or convalescent COVID-19. The donor label of this sample is uncertain. Both conserved end residues are part of each CDR3. The D gene is left open where the match is weak. Size is omitted from some rows. Given values are once, few, many or a class for expanded clones.

j_call clone_size v_call d_call cdr3_aa cdr3_nt
TRBJ2-7 - TRBV3-1/TRBV3-2 - CASSPQDSSYEQYF TGTGCCAGCAGCCCCCAGGACAGCTCCTACGAGCAGTACTTC
TRBJ2-7 - TRBV12-3/TRBV12-4 TRBD1 CASSLYRGYEQYF TGTGCCAGCAGTTTGTACAGGGGCTACGAGCAGTACTTC
TRBJ1-5 - TRBV18 TRBD1 CASSRTTGTDNLPQHF TGTGCCAGCTCACGTACGACCGGGACAGATAATCTTCCCCAGCATTTT
TRBJ2-7 - TRBV5-6 - CASSFLGGTYEQYF TGTGCCAGCAGCTTCTTGGGGGGAACCTACGAGCAGTACTTC
TRBJ2-5 - TRBV5-1 - CASSLELVRETQYF TGCGCCAGCAGCTTGGAGTTAGTGCGGGAGACCCAGTACTTC
TRBJ2-5 - TRBV12-3/TRBV12-4 TRBD1 CASGQRGRETQYF TGTGCCAGCGGCCAGAGGGGGCGGGAGACCCAGTACTTC
TRBJ2-3 - TRBV9 - CASSPEAGTQYF TGTGCCAGCAGCCCAGAGGCTGGTACGCAGTATTTT
TRBJ1-1 once TRBV28 TRBD1 CASRGYRGLTEAFF TGTGCCAGCAGGGGTTACAGGGGGCTCACTGAAGCTTTCTTT
TRBJ1-2 once TRBV30 - CAWSGRQATGSYGYTF TGTGCCTGGAGTGGGAGACAGGCCACGGGATCCTATGGCTACACCTTC
TRBJ1-2 - TRBV29-1 - CSVDWGGTHGYTF TGCAGCGTTGACTGGGGGGGGACCCATGGCTACACCTTC
TRBJ1-1 - TRBV6-5 - CASSYEAWEKAFF TGTGCCAGCAGTTACGAGGCTTGGGAGAAAGCTTTCTTT
TRBJ2-1 - TRBV27 - CASSRLPSSYNEQFF TGTGCCAGCAGTCGACTCCCGAGCTCCTACAATGAGCAGTTCTTC
TRBJ2-1 - TRBV10-1 - CASSDNLFVGGNEQFF TGCGCCAGCAGTGATAACTTGTTTGTCGGGGGCAATGAGCAGTTCTTC
TRBJ1-5 - TRBV30 TRBD1 CAWSVLGDRGRRQPQHF TGTGCCTGGAGTGTATTAGGGGACAGGGGGCGAAGACAGCCCCAGCATTTT
TRBJ2-1 - TRBV6-5 TRBD2 CASSSGRAYNEQFF TGTGCCAGCAGCAGCGGGAGGGCCTACAATGAGCAGTTCTTC
TRBJ1-2 few TRBV20-1 TRBD1 CSASITGGNYGYTF TGCAGTGCTAGTATCACAGGGGGCAACTATGGCTACACCTTC
TRBJ2-1 - TRBV12-5 TRBD1 CASGLRQGEQFF TGTGCTAGTGGTTTACGACAGGGGGAACAGTTCTTC
TRBJ1-2 - TRBV6-5 TRBD1 CASSPGQVVGGYTF TGTGCCAGCAGCCCGGGACAGGTAGTAGGAGGCTACACCTTC
TRBJ1-2 - TRBV28 TRBD1 CASSTGGYGYTF TGTGCCAGCAGCACAGGGGGCTATGGCTACACCTTC
TRBJ1-2 - TRBV7-2 TRBD1 CASSPSTGAGYGYTF TGTGCCAGCAGCCCCTCGACAGGGGCGGGCTATGGCTACACCTTC
TRBJ1-1 - TRBV11-2 TRBD1 CASSLADRGRGWAFF TGTGCCAGCAGCTTGGCGGACAGGGGAAGGGGTTGGGCTTTCTTT
TRBJ1-5 - TRBV30 - CAWSVRWGQPNQPQHF TGTGCCTGGAGTGTACGTTGGGGCCAGCCCAATCAGCCCCAGCATTTT
TRBJ2-1 - TRBV7-9 TRBD1 CASSPDRAYHNEQFF TGTGCCAGCAGCCCCGACAGGGCATATCACAATGAGCAGTTCTTC
TRBJ1-2 - TRBV30 TRBD1 CACQGAGGYTF TGTGCCTGCCAGGGGGCGGGTGGCTACACCTTC
TRBJ1-6 - TRBV19 TRBD1 CASSTHGQGNGNSPLHF TGTGCCAGTAGTACCCACGGACAGGGGAATGGTAATTCACCCCTCCACTTT
TRBJ1-4 - TRBV30 - CAWTARGFREKLFF TGTGCCTGGACGGCAAGGGGGTTTAGAGAAAAACTGTTTTTT
TRBJ2-4 - TRBV7-9 - CASTQGQGTKNIQYF TGTGCCAGCACCCAGGGGCAGGGAACCAAAAACATTCAGTACTTC
TRBJ1-1 - TRBV6-1 TRBD1 CASSETETGGNTEAFF TGTGCCAGCAGTGAAACAGAAACAGGGGGGAACACTGAAGCTTTCTTT
TRBJ1-2 - TRBV13 TRBD1 CASSRGQTLSYGYTF TGTGCCAGCAGCAGGGGACAGACTCTATCATATGGCTACACCTTC
TRBJ1-1 - TRBV25-1 TRBD1 CASSPGTALVAFF TGTGCCAGCAGTCCCGGGACAGCCTTGGTTGCTTTCTTT
TRBJ1-1 few TRBV2 TRBD1 CASRSPGTGSEAFF TGTGCCAGCCGAAGTCCCGGGACAGGGTCCGAAGCTTTCTTT
TRBJ1-1 - TRBV19 - CATKRGTEAFF TGTGCCACAAAAAGGGGCACTGAAGCTTTCTTT
TRBJ1-1 - TRBV5-8 - CASSRRGSTEAFF TGTGCCAGCAGCCGTAGGGGCAGCACTGAAGCTTTCTTT
TRBJ1-2 - TRBV2 TRBD1 CASSVRQGIHGYTF TGTGCCAGCAGTGTCAGACAGGGGATCCATGGCTACACCTTC
TRBJ1-4 - TRBV28 TRBD1 CASSKDRGNNEKLFF TGTGCCAGCAGTAAAGACAGGGGTAATAATGAAAAACTGTTTTTT